This section outlines one T cell receptor beta chain sequence together with its context. The data originate from a study of technical replicates of blood from a few donors. The CDR3 contains 13 residues. The V end was cut by 8 bases, the J end by 7 bases, with 12 bases between. From germline, CDR1 is SNHLY and CDR2 FYNNEI. Using immunoSEQ multiplex PCR, the repertoire was profiled, and TCRdb retains in-frame clones only, with some absent. The sample has about 50,000 clones, nearly 95% seen once; the top ten hold just over 3%. Sample: PBMCs. The clonotype comes from a human donor in good health. Some clones in this sample may be carry-over from other donors' samples. This chain joins TRBV2 and TRBJ1-6; D possibly corresponds to TRBD1 (5 bases). Here the CDR3 reads CASEPRGNSPLHF. CDR3 nucleotides: TGTGCCAGCGAACCGCGGGGGAATTCACCCCTCCACTTT. The full variable domain, rest sourced from reference TRBV2 and TRBJ1-6, is EPEVTQTPSHQVTQMGQEVILRCVPISNHLYFYWYRQILGQKVEFLVSFYNNEISEKSEIFDDQFSVERPDGSNFTLKIRSTKLEDSAMYFCASEPRGNSPLHFGNGTRLTVT.